These T cell receptor beta chains were read from a single sample in a study of OX40 agonist ivuxolimab in advanced cancers. The method was immunoSEQ multiplex PCR; TCRdb's version includes in-frame clones alone and lacks a portion of them. The sample shows more than 90,000 clones, approximately 84% of them seen only once. This specimen was CD4+ or CD8+ T cells sorted from blood, taken in a trial of the OX40 agonist ivuxolimab. Receptor source: an adult with an advanced solid tumor such as melanoma, head and neck, liver or kidney cancer. CDR3s include the opening cysteine and the closing phenylalanine or tryptophan. Fields, in order: D gene, clone size, V gene, J gene, CDR3 DNA, CDR3 protein. D genes are given only for firm matches. The size field is filled for only some rows; it gives once, few, many or a size class.

d_call: TRBD2; clone_size: NA; v_call: TRBV7-6; j_call: TRBJ2-3; cdr3_nt: TGTGCCAGCAGCTTAGCAGGCGGGGGGCCAGATACGCAGTATTTT; cdr3_aa: CASSLAGGGPDTQYF
d_call: NA; clone_size: NA; v_call: TRBV6-1; j_call: TRBJ2-1; cdr3_nt: TGTGCCAGCAGTAAAGGGGGGAAAGGGCTGAACAATGAGCAGTTCTTC; cdr3_aa: CASSKGGKGLNNEQFF
d_call: TRBD2; clone_size: NA; v_call: TRBV7-2; j_call: TRBJ2-3; cdr3_nt: TGTGCCAGCAGCTTAGCTGTGGGACTAGCGGGAGGGGGAAATACGCAGTATTTT; cdr3_aa: CASSLAVGLAGGGNTQYF
d_call: NA; clone_size: NA; v_call: TRBV29-1; j_call: TRBJ2-2; cdr3_nt: TGCAGCGTTGGAGACAGCACCGGGGAGCTGTTTTTT; cdr3_aa: CSVGDSTGELFF
d_call: TRBD2; clone_size: once; v_call: TRBV27; j_call: TRBJ2-1; cdr3_nt: TGTGCCAGCAGCCATGGACTAGCCCTCTCCTACAATGAGCAGTTCTTC; cdr3_aa: CASSHGLALSYNEQFF
d_call: NA; clone_size: NA; v_call: TRBV7-2; j_call: TRBJ1-5; cdr3_nt: TGTGCCAGCAGTTCGGGACAAATCAATCAGCCCCAGCATTTT; cdr3_aa: CASSSGQINQPQHF
d_call: TRBD2; clone_size: NA; v_call: TRBV11-2; j_call: TRBJ2-5; cdr3_nt: TGTGCCAGCCGCTCGCCTAGAACGACTAGCGGGAGAGAGACCCAGTACTTC; cdr3_aa: CASRSPRTTSGRETQYF
d_call: TRBD1; clone_size: NA; v_call: TRBV6-5; j_call: TRBJ2-7; cdr3_nt: TGTGCCAGCAGTTACAAGGGACAGGGGATCTACGAGCAGTACTTC; cdr3_aa: CASSYKGQGIYEQYF
d_call: TRBD1; clone_size: NA; v_call: TRBV5-1; j_call: TRBJ1-2; cdr3_nt: TGCGCCAGCAGCTGGACAGGGGGACTCAATGGCTACACCTTC; cdr3_aa: CASSWTGGLNGYTF
d_call: NA; clone_size: NA; v_call: TRBV5-1; j_call: TRBJ2-3; cdr3_nt: TGCGCCAGCAGCTTGGAAGAGTTTTCCACAGATACGCAGTATTTT; cdr3_aa: CASSLEEFSTDTQYF
d_call: NA; clone_size: many; v_call: TRBV2; j_call: TRBJ1-5; cdr3_nt: TGTGCCAGCAGTGAAGGGGATTATCAGCCCCAGCATTTT; cdr3_aa: CASSEGDYQPQHF
d_call: TRBD1; clone_size: once; v_call: TRBV7-9; j_call: TRBJ1-4; cdr3_nt: TGTGCCAGCAGCTCCACAGGGGCAACTAATGAAAAACTGTTTTTT; cdr3_aa: CASSSTGATNEKLFF
d_call: TRBD1; clone_size: NA; v_call: TRBV7-9; j_call: TRBJ2-7; cdr3_nt: TGTGCCAGCAGCTCTACACAGGGGCTTCTCGAGGAGCAGTACTTC; cdr3_aa: CASSSTQGLLEEQYF
d_call: NA; clone_size: NA; v_call: TRBV28; j_call: TRBJ1-1; cdr3_nt: TGTGCCAGCAGCTCGCCAGTCCGCATCAACACTGAAGCTTTCTTT; cdr3_aa: CASSSPVRINTEAFF
d_call: NA; clone_size: NA; v_call: TRBV27; j_call: TRBJ1-6; cdr3_nt: TGTGCCAGCAGTTTATTGGGGAGAGTTTCGGGCTATCCCCATTCACCCCTCCACTTT; cdr3_aa: CASSLLGRVSGYPHSPLHF
d_call: TRBD2; clone_size: NA; v_call: TRBV4-3; j_call: TRBJ2-5; cdr3_nt: TGCGCCAGCAGCCAAGGGACTAGCAAGTCGGAGACCCAGTACTTC; cdr3_aa: CASSQGTSKSETQYF
d_call: NA; clone_size: NA; v_call: TRBV9; j_call: TRBJ1-1; cdr3_nt: TGTGCCAGCGACGAAGGCCCTGGCACTGAAGCTTTCTTT; cdr3_aa: CASDEGPGTEAFF
d_call: TRBD2; clone_size: NA; v_call: TRBV11-3; j_call: TRBJ2-1; cdr3_nt: TGTGCCAGCAGCTTAGGAACTAGCGGGGGGCTTGATGAGCAGTTCTTC; cdr3_aa: CASSLGTSGGLDEQFF
d_call: NA; clone_size: once; v_call: TRBV12-5; j_call: TRBJ2-7; cdr3_nt: TGTGCTAGTGGTTTGGACGTGGGGTCCTACGAGCAGTACTTC; cdr3_aa: CASGLDVGSYEQYF
d_call: NA; clone_size: NA; v_call: TRBV7-2; j_call: TRBJ1-5; cdr3_nt: TGTGCCAGCAGCTCGCCTAATCAGCCCCAGCATTTT; cdr3_aa: CASSSPNQPQHF
d_call: TRBD1; clone_size: NA; v_call: TRBV25-1; j_call: TRBJ1-5; cdr3_nt: TGTGCCAGCAGTGGGACAGGGAATCAGCCCCAGCATTTT; cdr3_aa: CASSGTGNQPQHF
d_call: TRBD1; clone_size: NA; v_call: TRBV5-1; j_call: TRBJ1-1; cdr3_nt: TGCGCCAGCAGCTTGGCCGGGACAGGTCCTGAAGCTTTCTTT; cdr3_aa: CASSLAGTGPEAFF
d_call: TRBD2; clone_size: NA; v_call: TRBV5-1; j_call: TRBJ2-4; cdr3_nt: TGCGCCAGCAGTCATAGCGGGGAGGCCAAAAACATTCAGTACTTC; cdr3_aa: CASSHSGEAKNIQYF
d_call: TRBD2; clone_size: NA; v_call: TRBV7-2; j_call: TRBJ2-5; cdr3_nt: TGTGCCAGCAACCCTACTAGCGGGAGTTTTGAGACCCAGTACTTC; cdr3_aa: CASNPTSGSFETQYF
d_call: TRBD1; clone_size: NA; v_call: TRBV7-6; j_call: TRBJ1-3; cdr3_nt: TGTGCCAGCAGCTCGGGACAGGGTTTCTCTGGAAACACCATATATTTT; cdr3_aa: CASSSGQGFSGNTIYF
d_call: NA; clone_size: NA; v_call: TRBV7-9; j_call: TRBJ1-5; cdr3_nt: TGTGCCAGCAGCTTAGGGGACACAAGCAATCAGCCCCAGCATTTT; cdr3_aa: CASSLGDTSNQPQHF
d_call: TRBD1; clone_size: NA; v_call: TRBV18; j_call: TRBJ1-1; cdr3_nt: TGTGCCAGCTCACCAGACAGGGACATGCCTGAAGCTTTCTTT; cdr3_aa: CASSPDRDMPEAFF
d_call: NA; clone_size: NA; v_call: TRBV15; j_call: TRBJ1-3; cdr3_nt: TGTGCCACCAGCAGAGGAAGCAATTCTGGAAACACCATATATTTT; cdr3_aa: CATSRGSNSGNTIYF
d_call: NA; clone_size: NA; v_call: TRBV30; j_call: TRBJ1-6; cdr3_nt: TGTGCCCAACAGACCGGGACCCTTGGTTTGTCACCCCTCCACTTT; cdr3_aa: CAQQTGTLGLSPLHF
d_call: TRBD1; clone_size: NA; v_call: TRBV7-6; j_call: TRBJ1-1; cdr3_nt: TGTGCCAGCAGCTTGACCGGGACAGCCACTGAAGCTTTCTTT; cdr3_aa: CASSLTGTATEAFF